A selection of T cell receptor beta chains follows, all from one sample in a study of blood T cell repertoires in COVID-19. Using immunoSEQ multiplex PCR, the repertoire was profiled, and TCRdb retains in-frame clones only, with some absent. The top ten hold roughly 3.6% of the sample, which has approximately 260,000 clones, just under 90% seen once. Sequencing used peripheral blood. These receptors all stem from a woman in her forties with acute or convalescent COVID-19. CDR3s include the opening cysteine and the closing phenylalanine or tryptophan. The D gene is left open where the match is weak. Clone size appears in some rows only: once, few, many, or a class for an expanded clone.

d_gene: TRBD1
j_gene: TRBJ1-5
v_gene: TRBV4-1
abundance: -
CDR3aa: CASSQEGETGLGNQPQHF
CDR3nt: TGCGCCAGCAGCCAAGAGGGGGAGACAGGGCTGGGCAATCAGCCCCAGCATTTT

d_gene: -
j_gene: TRBJ2-3
v_gene: TRBV2
abundance: -
CDR3aa: CASSPTGQDRGTDTQYF
CDR3nt: TGTGCCAGCAGTCCCACAGGGCAGGATCGAGGCACAGATACGCAGTATTTT

d_gene: -
j_gene: TRBJ2-2
v_gene: TRBV19
abundance: -
CDR3aa: CASSLTFYRLAELFF
CDR3nt: TGTGCCAGTAGCCTCACCTTCTACCGACTGGCGGAGCTGTTTTTT

d_gene: -
j_gene: TRBJ1-3
v_gene: TRBV5-4
abundance: -
CDR3aa: CASSRWGAGNTIYF
CDR3nt: TGTGCCAGCAGCCGCTGGGGGGCTGGAAACACCATATATTTT

d_gene: -
j_gene: TRBJ1-1
v_gene: TRBV10-1
abundance: -
CDR3aa: CASSERKGAGKTEAFF
CDR3nt: TGCGCCAGCAGTGAGCGGAAAGGGGCAGGGAAGACTGAAGCTTTCTTT

d_gene: -
j_gene: TRBJ1-3
v_gene: TRBV11-2
abundance: -
CDR3aa: CASSLSISGNTIYF
CDR3nt: TGTGCCAGCAGCTTATCCATCTCTGGAAACACCATATATTTT

d_gene: -
j_gene: TRBJ1-4
v_gene: TRBV9
abundance: -
CDR3aa: CASSVSVRDEKLFF
CDR3nt: TGTGCCAGCAGCGTAAGTGTCAGGGATGAAAAACTGTTTTTT

d_gene: -
j_gene: TRBJ1-2
v_gene: TRBV12-5
abundance: -
CDR3aa: CASGQSIGTKEGNYGYTF
CDR3nt: TGTGCTAGTGGTCAATCCATCGGGACTAAGGAGGGCAACTATGGCTACACCTTC

d_gene: TRBD1
j_gene: TRBJ1-3
v_gene: TRBV6-5
abundance: few
CDR3aa: CASGTGTSGNTIYF
CDR3nt: TGTGCCAGCGGGACAGGGACCTCTGGAAACACCATATATTTT

d_gene: TRBD1
j_gene: TRBJ1-2
v_gene: TRBV5-1
abundance: -
CDR3aa: CASTLSDRGYGYTF
CDR3nt: TGCGCCAGCACGCTCTCGGACAGGGGCTATGGCTACACCTTC

d_gene: -
j_gene: TRBJ1-1
v_gene: TRBV20-1
abundance: -
CDR3aa: CSARPRIEAFF
CDR3nt: TGCAGTGCTAGACCCAGGATTGAGGCTTTCTTT

d_gene: -
j_gene: TRBJ1-3
v_gene: TRBV5-1
abundance: -
CDR3aa: CASSLDGGNTIYF
CDR3nt: TGCGCCAGCAGCTTGGACGGTGGAAACACCATATATTTT

d_gene: -
j_gene: TRBJ1-4
v_gene: TRBV29-1
abundance: -
CDR3aa: CSVSGGSAGDEKLFF
CDR3nt: TGCAGCGTTTCTGGCGGATCGGCAGGGGATGAAAAACTGTTTTTT

d_gene: -
j_gene: TRBJ1-2
v_gene: TRBV10-3
abundance: -
CDR3aa: CAISESRGSAQTF
CDR3nt: TGTGCCATCAGTGAGTCCCGAGGGTCAGCCCAGACCTTC

d_gene: -
j_gene: TRBJ2-4
v_gene: TRBV3-1/TRBV3-2
abundance: -
CDR3aa: CASSVTGNRANIQYF
CDR3nt: TGTGCCAGCAGCGTCACCGGGAATAGAGCCAACATTCAGTACTTC

d_gene: -
j_gene: TRBJ1-4
v_gene: TRBV3-1/TRBV3-2
abundance: -
CDR3aa: CASSYRQAATNEKLFF
CDR3nt: TGTGCCAGCAGCTATAGACAGGCCGCAACTAATGAAAAACTGTTTTTT

d_gene: TRBD1
j_gene: TRBJ1-5
v_gene: TRBV19
abundance: -
CDR3aa: CASSISEDRGQPQHF
CDR3nt: TGTGCCAGTAGTATTTCGGAGGACAGGGGTCAGCCCCAGCATTTT

d_gene: -
j_gene: TRBJ1-3
v_gene: TRBV6-1
abundance: -
CDR3aa: CASSETGVRGNTIYF
CDR3nt: TGTGCCAGCAGTGAAACGGGGGTTCGTGGAAACACCATATATTTT

d_gene: -
j_gene: TRBJ2-2
v_gene: TRBV19
abundance: -
CDR3aa: CASSQGGYTGELFF
CDR3nt: TGTGCCAGTAGCCAGGGAGGTTACACCGGGGAGCTGTTTTTT

d_gene: -
j_gene: TRBJ1-5
v_gene: TRBV30
abundance: -
CDR3aa: CAWSYRADQPQHF
CDR3nt: TGTGCCTGGAGCTACAGGGCGGATCAGCCCCAGCATTTT

d_gene: -
j_gene: TRBJ1-2
v_gene: TRBV2
abundance: -
CDR3aa: CASRQDLGGYTF
CDR3nt: TGTGCCAGCCGACAGGACTTAGGGGGCTACACCTTC

d_gene: TRBD1
j_gene: TRBJ1-1
v_gene: TRBV5-1
abundance: -
CDR3aa: CASSSGQGVRVEAFF
CDR3nt: TGCGCCAGCAGCTCCGGACAGGGAGTAAGGGTTGAAGCTTTCTTT

d_gene: TRBD1
j_gene: TRBJ2-3
v_gene: TRBV2
abundance: -
CDR3aa: CASRLDLGQYTDTQYF
CDR3nt: TGTGCCAGCAGACTCGACCTGGGACAGTACACAGATACGCAGTATTTT

d_gene: -
j_gene: TRBJ1-2
v_gene: TRBV18
abundance: -
CDR3aa: CASSTSGANGYTF
CDR3nt: TGTGCCAGCTCTACCTCAGGGGCTAATGGCTACACCTTC

d_gene: -
j_gene: TRBJ2-2
v_gene: TRBV2
abundance: -
CDR3aa: CASRTRNTGELFF
CDR3nt: TGTGCCAGCAGGACAAGGAACACCGGGGAGCTGTTTTTT

d_gene: -
j_gene: TRBJ1-1
v_gene: TRBV6-5
abundance: -
CDR3aa: CASILGVNTEAFF
CDR3nt: TGTGCCAGCATTCTCGGTGTGAACACTGAAGCTTTCTTT

d_gene: -
j_gene: TRBJ1-1
v_gene: TRBV11-3
abundance: few
CDR3aa: CASSPRMDTEAFF
CDR3nt: TGTGCCAGCAGCCCCAGGATGGACACTGAAGCTTTCTTT

d_gene: TRBD2
j_gene: TRBJ2-2
v_gene: TRBV4-1
abundance: -
CDR3aa: CARDRPHHVHGGARNTGELFF
CDR3nt: TGCGCCAGGGATCGACCCCACCACGTTCACGGGGGGGCGAGAAACACCGGGGAGCTGTTTTTT

d_gene: -
j_gene: TRBJ1-2
v_gene: TRBV21-1
abundance: -
CDR3aa: CASSAGGSGGYTF
CDR3nt: TGTGCCAGCAGCGCGGGCGGCTCGGGTGGCTACACCTTC

d_gene: -
j_gene: TRBJ1-5
v_gene: TRBV7-9
abundance: -
CDR3aa: CASSPGAGGPTYSNQPQHF
CDR3nt: TGTGCCAGCAGCCCAGGAGCGGGGGGCCCGACCTATAGCAATCAGCCCCAGCATTTT

d_gene: -
j_gene: TRBJ1-6
v_gene: TRBV9
abundance: -
CDR3aa: CASSVSGNSPLHF
CDR3nt: TGTGCCAGCAGCGTAAGCGGGAATTCACCCCTCCACTTT

d_gene: -
j_gene: TRBJ1-6
v_gene: TRBV7-3
abundance: few
CDR3aa: CASRGSGNSPLHF
CDR3nt: TGTGCCAGCCGTGGATCGGGGAATTCACCCCTCCACTTT

d_gene: -
j_gene: TRBJ1-6
v_gene: TRBV18
abundance: -
CDR3aa: CASSPWMSGGNNSPLHF
CDR3nt: TGTGCCAGCTCACCATGGATGAGCGGGGGAAATAATTCACCCCTCCACTTT

d_gene: -
j_gene: TRBJ1-5
v_gene: TRBV19
abundance: -
CDR3aa: CASQEGMGGNQPQHF
CDR3nt: TGTGCCAGTCAGGAGGGGATGGGCGGCAATCAGCCCCAGCATTTT

d_gene: -
j_gene: TRBJ2-1
v_gene: TRBV2
abundance: -
CDR3aa: CASLRSSSYNEQFF
CDR3nt: TGTGCCAGCCTGAGGTCTAGCTCTTACAATGAGCAGTTCTTC

d_gene: -
j_gene: TRBJ2-1
v_gene: TRBV10-3
abundance: -
CDR3aa: CAISEKEQYNEQFF
CDR3nt: TGTGCCATCAGTGAGAAGGAACAGTACAATGAGCAGTTCTTC

d_gene: TRBD1
j_gene: TRBJ2-2
v_gene: TRBV5-5
abundance: -
CDR3aa: CASSPGAGQAVSGELFF
CDR3nt: TGTGCCAGCAGCCCCGGGGCCGGACAGGCAGTTTCCGGGGAGCTGTTTTTT

d_gene: TRBD1
j_gene: TRBJ1-2
v_gene: TRBV5-1
abundance: once
CDR3aa: CASSLRQGQYGYTF
CDR3nt: TGCGCCAGCAGCTTAAGACAGGGACAGTATGGCTACACCTTC

d_gene: -
j_gene: TRBJ1-2
v_gene: TRBV18
abundance: few
CDR3aa: CASSSAGNGYTF
CDR3nt: TGTGCCAGCTCCTCCGCCGGGAATGGCTACACCTTC

d_gene: TRBD1
j_gene: TRBJ2-3
v_gene: TRBV5-1
abundance: -
CDR3aa: CASAKQGAMDTQYF
CDR3nt: TGCGCCAGCGCAAAACAGGGGGCGATGGATACGCAGTATTTT

d_gene: -
j_gene: TRBJ1-1
v_gene: TRBV14
abundance: -
CDR3aa: CASSREGTTEAFF
CDR3nt: TGTGCCAGCAGCCGGGAGGGAACCACTGAAGCTTTCTTT

d_gene: TRBD1
j_gene: TRBJ1-2
v_gene: TRBV2
abundance: -
CDR3aa: CASSSTTGRNYGYTF
CDR3nt: TGTGCCAGCAGTAGCACGACAGGGCGCAACTATGGCTACACCTTC

d_gene: TRBD1
j_gene: TRBJ2-2
v_gene: TRBV11-3
abundance: once
CDR3aa: CASSARTGITGELFF
CDR3nt: TGTGCCAGCTCGGCCAGGACAGGGATCACCGGGGAGCTGTTTTTT

d_gene: -
j_gene: TRBJ1-6
v_gene: TRBV5-5
abundance: -
CDR3aa: CASSLSGRANSPLHF
CDR3nt: TGTGCCAGCAGCTTGTCTGGGAGAGCCAATTCACCCCTCCACTTT

d_gene: -
j_gene: TRBJ1-4
v_gene: TRBV3-1/TRBV3-2
abundance: few
CDR3aa: CASSPQERGNEKLFF
CDR3nt: TGTGCCAGCAGCCCGCAAGAGAGAGGGAATGAAAAACTGTTTTTT

d_gene: TRBD1
j_gene: TRBJ1-6
v_gene: TRBV11-2
abundance: once
CDR3aa: CASSYGQGNSPLHF
CDR3nt: TGTGCCAGCAGTTACGGACAGGGGAATTCACCCCTCCACTTT

d_gene: TRBD1
j_gene: TRBJ1-1
v_gene: TRBV5-1
abundance: -
CDR3aa: CASSPDRGVNTEAFF
CDR3nt: TGCGCCAGCAGCCCGGACAGGGGTGTGAACACTGAAGCTTTCTTT

d_gene: -
j_gene: TRBJ1-1
v_gene: TRBV6-1
abundance: -
CDR3aa: CASSDQALPAFF
CDR3nt: TGTGCCAGCAGTGACCAGGCGCTTCCAGCTTTCTTT

d_gene: TRBD1
j_gene: TRBJ1-2
v_gene: TRBV4-2
abundance: -
CDR3aa: CASSQSQNRGLYGYTF
CDR3nt: TGTGCCAGCAGCCAATCCCAGAACAGGGGGCTGTATGGCTACACCTTC